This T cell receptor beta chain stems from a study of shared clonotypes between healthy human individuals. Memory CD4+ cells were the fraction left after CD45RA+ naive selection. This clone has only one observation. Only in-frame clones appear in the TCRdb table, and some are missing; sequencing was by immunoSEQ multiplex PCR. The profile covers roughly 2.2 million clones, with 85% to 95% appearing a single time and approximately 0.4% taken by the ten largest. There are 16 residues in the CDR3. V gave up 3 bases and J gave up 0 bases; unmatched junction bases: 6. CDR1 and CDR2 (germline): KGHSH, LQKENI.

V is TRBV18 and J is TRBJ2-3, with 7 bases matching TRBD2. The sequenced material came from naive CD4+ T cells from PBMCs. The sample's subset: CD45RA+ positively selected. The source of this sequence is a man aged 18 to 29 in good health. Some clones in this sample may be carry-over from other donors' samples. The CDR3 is CASSPRGSASTDTQYF. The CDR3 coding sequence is TGTGCCAGCTCACCGCGGGGGTCCGCGAGCACAGATACGCAGTATTTT.